Listed here are 2 T cell receptor beta chains from one sample, sequenced in a study of glioma-infiltrating T cells. Amplification of TCR alpha and beta CDR3 regions from RNA used iRepertoire nested multiplex PCR. TCRdb ran MiXCR on the multiplex PCR reads and lists one entry per CDR3 protein. The data contain about 110,000 distinct CDR3 sequences, less than 30% of them seen just once; the ten biggest clones take up roughly 30%. Sample: glioma tissue, nonneoplastic brain tissue, or PBMCs (not recorded which). All receptors come from a human donor with low-grade glioma or glioblastoma, undergoing nonglioma brain surgery, or in good health (not recorded which).

The chain links TRBV28 to TRBJ2-5; 8 bases are a match to TRBD1. Germline V gives CDR1 MDHEN, CDR2 SYDVKM. The CDR3 is made up of 14 amino acids. With 5 bases clipped from V and 2 bases from J, the junction kept 4 bases outside the gene matches. The CDR3 sequence is CASSRDRRQETQYF. In DNA, the CDR3 is TGTGCCAGCAGTAGGGACAGGCGGCAAGAGACCCAGTACTTC. Variable domain in full (rest from reference TRBV28 and TRBJ2-5): DVKVTQSSRYLVKRTGEKVFLECVQDMDHENMFWYRQDPGLGLRLIYFSYDVKMKEKGDIPEGYSVSREKKERFSLILESASTNQTSMYLCASSRDRRQETQYFGPGTRLLVL.

Remarks on this clonotype: A much larger clone is a single base away; this may be a read error. The chain has TRBV4-3 and TRBJ1-2; tentatively, D is TRBD1 (5 bases). Germline loops: CDR1 LGHNA, CDR2 YSLEER. The CDR3 extends over 15 amino acids. With 0 bases removed from V and 7 bases from J, the gap between germline ends came to 15 bases. The CDR3 sequence: CASSQDWSGRGGYTF. The CDR3 nucleotides read TGCGCCAGCAGCCAAGACTGGTCAGGGCGGGGTGGCTACACCTTC.